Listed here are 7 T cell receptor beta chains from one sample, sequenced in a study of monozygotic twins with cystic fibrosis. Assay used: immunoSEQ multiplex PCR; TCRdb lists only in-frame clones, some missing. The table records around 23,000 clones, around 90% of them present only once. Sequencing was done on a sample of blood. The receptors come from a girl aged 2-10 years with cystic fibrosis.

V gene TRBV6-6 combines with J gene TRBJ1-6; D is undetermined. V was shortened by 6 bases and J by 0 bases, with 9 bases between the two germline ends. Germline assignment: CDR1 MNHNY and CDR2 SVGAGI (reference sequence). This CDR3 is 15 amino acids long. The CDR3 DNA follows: TGTGCCAGCAGCGGACCGAGCTCCTATAATTCACCCCTCCACTTT. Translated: CASSGPSSYNSPLHF.

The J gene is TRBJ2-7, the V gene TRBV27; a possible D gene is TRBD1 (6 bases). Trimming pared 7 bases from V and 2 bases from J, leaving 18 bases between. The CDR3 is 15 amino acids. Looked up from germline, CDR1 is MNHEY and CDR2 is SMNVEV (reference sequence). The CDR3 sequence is CASTATGKTTYEQYF. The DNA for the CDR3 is TGTGCCAGCACCGCTACAGGGAAGACGACCTACGAGCAGTACTTC.

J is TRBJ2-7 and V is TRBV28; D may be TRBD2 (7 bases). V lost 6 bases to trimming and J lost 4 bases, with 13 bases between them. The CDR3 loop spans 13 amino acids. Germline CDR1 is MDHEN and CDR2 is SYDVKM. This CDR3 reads CASSGGLQYEQYF. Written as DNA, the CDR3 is TGTGCCAGCAGCGGGGGGCTTCAATACGAGCAGTACTTC.

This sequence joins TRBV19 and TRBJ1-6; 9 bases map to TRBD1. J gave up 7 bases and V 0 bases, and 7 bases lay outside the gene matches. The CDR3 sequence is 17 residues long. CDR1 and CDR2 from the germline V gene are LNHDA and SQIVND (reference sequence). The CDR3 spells CASSIEGTGFGNSPLHF. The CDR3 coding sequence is TGTGCCAGTAGTATAGAAGGGACAGGGTTCGGGAATTCACCCCTCCACTTT.

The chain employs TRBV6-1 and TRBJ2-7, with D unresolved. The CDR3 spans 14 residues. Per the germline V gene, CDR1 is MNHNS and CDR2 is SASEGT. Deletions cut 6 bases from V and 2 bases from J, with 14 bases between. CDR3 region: CASSLWHTTYEQYF. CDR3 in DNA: TGTGCCAGCAGCTTATGGCATACGACCTACGAGCAGTACTTC.

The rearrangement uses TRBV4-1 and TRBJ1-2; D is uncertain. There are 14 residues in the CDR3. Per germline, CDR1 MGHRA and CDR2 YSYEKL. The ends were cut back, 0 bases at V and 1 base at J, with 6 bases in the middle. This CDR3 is CASSQESFNYGYTF. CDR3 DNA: TGCGCCAGCAGCCAAGAATCCTTTAACTATGGCTACACCTTC.

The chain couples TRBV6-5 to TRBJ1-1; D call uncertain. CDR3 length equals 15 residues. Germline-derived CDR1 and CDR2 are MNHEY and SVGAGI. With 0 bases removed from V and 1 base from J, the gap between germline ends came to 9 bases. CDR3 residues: CASSYSAAQNTEAFF. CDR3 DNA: TGTGCCAGCAGTTACTCGGCAGCTCAGAACACTGAAGCTTTCTTT.